The rows below give T cell receptor beta chains drawn from one sample of a study of shared clonotypes between healthy human individuals. Profiling relied on immunoSEQ multiplex PCR, and the TCRdb table lists in-frame clones only, not all of them. In the table there are 800,000 to 1,200,000 clones, approximately 80% of which are singletons. Sequenced material: memory CD4+ T cells from PBMCs. The receptors here all came from a man in his late teens or twenties in good health. Some clones in this sample may be carry-over from other donors' samples. Each CDR3 is given with its conserved first and last residue. A D gene is named only where the DNA matches it firmly. Only some rows state a clone size, as once, few, many or a class for expanded clones.

cdr3_length: 14; j_call: TRBJ1-6; d_call: TRBD1; clone_size: -; v_call: TRBV7-3; cdr3_nt: TGTGCCAGCAGCGTGACAGGGGGTAATTCACCCCTCCACTTT; cdr3_aa: CASSVTGGNSPLHF
cdr3_length: 13; j_call: TRBJ2-1; d_call: -; clone_size: -; v_call: TRBV29-1; cdr3_nt: TGCAGCGTTGTCCAGGGGTCTTACAATGAGCAGTTCTTC; cdr3_aa: CSVVQGSYNEQFF
cdr3_length: 18; j_call: TRBJ2-3; d_call: -; clone_size: -; v_call: TRBV4-2; cdr3_nt: TGTGCCAGCAGCCAAGATGGGTCTAGCGCTAATTCGGGGGATACGCAGTATTTT; cdr3_aa: CASSQDGSSANSGDTQYF
cdr3_length: 15; j_call: TRBJ2-1; d_call: TRBD2; clone_size: -; v_call: TRBV7-3; cdr3_nt: TGTGCCAGCAGCGCCCGACTAGCGGGAGAACATGAGCAGTTCTTC; cdr3_aa: CASSARLAGEHEQFF
cdr3_length: 13; j_call: TRBJ1-4; d_call: -; clone_size: -; v_call: TRBV9; cdr3_nt: TGTGCCAGCAGCGTAGACGGGGCCGAAAAACTGTTTTTT; cdr3_aa: CASSVDGAEKLFF
cdr3_length: 12; j_call: TRBJ1-6; d_call: -; clone_size: once; v_call: TRBV27; cdr3_nt: TGTGCCAGCAGTTTCTCCGACGCACCCCTCCACTTT; cdr3_aa: CASSFSDAPLHF
cdr3_length: 17; j_call: TRBJ1-2; d_call: TRBD1; clone_size: -; v_call: TRBV27; cdr3_nt: TGTGCCAGCAGTCCATGGACAGGGGGCCAAACTAACTATGGCTACACCTTC; cdr3_aa: CASSPWTGGQTNYGYTF
cdr3_length: 13; j_call: TRBJ1-1; d_call: TRBD1; clone_size: -; v_call: TRBV10-3; cdr3_nt: TGTGCCATCAGTGAGTCTGGGACAGCTGAAGCTTTCTTT; cdr3_aa: CAISESGTAEAFF
cdr3_length: 11; j_call: TRBJ2-1; d_call: TRBD1; clone_size: few; v_call: TRBV6-1; cdr3_nt: TGTGCCAGCAGGGGACAGTTTTGGCAGTTCTTC; cdr3_aa: CASRGQFWQFF
cdr3_length: 14; j_call: TRBJ1-2; d_call: TRBD1; clone_size: few; v_call: TRBV7-2; cdr3_nt: TGTGCCAGCACCAACAGGGGGGCTAACTATGGCTACACCTTC; cdr3_aa: CASTNRGANYGYTF
cdr3_length: 17; j_call: TRBJ2-7; d_call: TRBD1; clone_size: -; v_call: TRBV19; cdr3_nt: TGTGCCAGTAGTGTGTGCAGGTCTGGACAGGTCTTCTTAGAGCAGTACTTC; cdr3_aa: CASSVCRSGQVFLEQYF
cdr3_length: 14; j_call: TRBJ1-5; d_call: -; clone_size: -; v_call: TRBV9; cdr3_nt: TGTGCCAGCAGTTCAACGGGTAGCAATCAGCCCCAGCATTTT; cdr3_aa: CASSSTGSNQPQHF
cdr3_length: 15; j_call: TRBJ2-3; d_call: TRBD2; clone_size: -; v_call: TRBV7-6; cdr3_nt: TGTGCCAGCAGGCAGACTAGCGGGAGGCATGGTTTTCAGTATTTT; cdr3_aa: CASRQTSGRHGFQYF
cdr3_length: 12; j_call: TRBJ2-2; d_call: -; clone_size: few; v_call: TRBV5-1; cdr3_nt: TGCGCCAGCAGCGAGAACACCGGGGAGCTGTTTTTT; cdr3_aa: CASSENTGELFF
cdr3_length: 15; j_call: TRBJ2-3; d_call: TRBD1; clone_size: -; v_call: TRBV7-3; cdr3_nt: TGTGCCAGCACCCAAGGGGGACAGAGCACAGATACGCAGTATTTT; cdr3_aa: CASTQGGQSTDTQYF
cdr3_length: 18; j_call: TRBJ1-1; d_call: TRBD1; clone_size: -; v_call: TRBV7-9; cdr3_nt: TGTGCCAGCAGCCCACCAGTAGTCGGACAGGTGATGAACACTGAAGCTTTCTTT; cdr3_aa: CASSPPVVGQVMNTEAFF
cdr3_length: 13; j_call: TRBJ1-5; d_call: -; clone_size: -; v_call: TRBV28; cdr3_nt: TGTGCCAGCAGTAGGGTTTCGGGTCAGCCCCAGCATTTT; cdr3_aa: CASSRVSGQPQHF
cdr3_length: 15; j_call: TRBJ2-7; d_call: TRBD1; clone_size: -; v_call: TRBV7-8; cdr3_nt: TGTGCCAGCAGCTCAGCTGTAGGGACAGGGGGCGAGCAGTACTTC; cdr3_aa: CASSSAVGTGGEQYF
cdr3_length: 14; j_call: TRBJ1-2; d_call: -; clone_size: -; v_call: TRBV9; cdr3_nt: TGTGCCAGCAGCCCTCTCGGGAGTTTCTATGGCTACACCTTC; cdr3_aa: CASSPLGSFYGYTF
cdr3_length: 15; j_call: TRBJ2-1; d_call: TRBD2; clone_size: -; v_call: TRBV18; cdr3_nt: TGTGCCAGCTCACCACTAGCGGGCATCTACAATGAGCAGTTCTTC; cdr3_aa: CASSPLAGIYNEQFF
cdr3_length: 17; j_call: TRBJ1-4; d_call: -; clone_size: few; v_call: TRBV28; cdr3_nt: TGTGCCAGCAGTTTATTTCCGGGCGCTCGATCTAATGAAAAACTGTTTTTT; cdr3_aa: CASSLFPGARSNEKLFF
cdr3_length: 15; j_call: TRBJ1-2; d_call: -; clone_size: -; v_call: TRBV4-1; cdr3_nt: TGCGCCAGCAGCCAGCAGAACGGTCTGGACTATGGCTACACCTTC; cdr3_aa: CASSQQNGLDYGYTF
cdr3_length: 13; j_call: TRBJ1-2; d_call: -; clone_size: -; v_call: TRBV6-5; cdr3_nt: TGTGCCAGCAGTCAGGACAGACTTTATGGCTACACCTTC; cdr3_aa: CASSQDRLYGYTF
cdr3_length: 12; j_call: TRBJ2-3; d_call: -; clone_size: -; v_call: TRBV28; cdr3_nt: TGTGCCAGCAGTTTGGGTACAGATACGCAGTATTTT; cdr3_aa: CASSLGTDTQYF
cdr3_length: 16; j_call: TRBJ2-3; d_call: TRBD2; clone_size: -; v_call: TRBV27; cdr3_nt: TGTGCCAGCAGTTTAGGACCCGGGAGGAAGGCAGATACGCAGTATTTT; cdr3_aa: CASSLGPGRKADTQYF
cdr3_length: 16; j_call: TRBJ2-5; d_call: -; clone_size: -; v_call: TRBV6-1; cdr3_nt: TGTGCCAGCAGTGAAGCGCTAAGGGAGTTCCAAGAGACCCAGTACTTC; cdr3_aa: CASSEALREFQETQYF
cdr3_length: 14; j_call: TRBJ2-3; d_call: -; clone_size: -; v_call: TRBV9; cdr3_nt: TGTGCCAGCAGCGTAGGTCTAGGGGCAGATACGCAGTATTTT; cdr3_aa: CASSVGLGADTQYF
cdr3_length: 16; j_call: TRBJ1-1; d_call: -; clone_size: -; v_call: TRBV7-3; cdr3_nt: TGTGCCAGCAGCTATGGTGCCCGGGGTTTGAACACTGAAGCTTTCTTT; cdr3_aa: CASSYGARGLNTEAFF
cdr3_length: 14; j_call: TRBJ1-2; d_call: -; clone_size: -; v_call: TRBV28; cdr3_nt: TGTGCCAGCACAGGAGGGGGAGGACTCTATGGCTACACCTTC; cdr3_aa: CASTGGGGLYGYTF
cdr3_length: 13; j_call: TRBJ1-2; d_call: -; clone_size: -; v_call: TRBV6-5; cdr3_nt: TGTGCCAGCAGTTATGGTGTCAGCTATGGCTACACCTTC; cdr3_aa: CASSYGVSYGYTF